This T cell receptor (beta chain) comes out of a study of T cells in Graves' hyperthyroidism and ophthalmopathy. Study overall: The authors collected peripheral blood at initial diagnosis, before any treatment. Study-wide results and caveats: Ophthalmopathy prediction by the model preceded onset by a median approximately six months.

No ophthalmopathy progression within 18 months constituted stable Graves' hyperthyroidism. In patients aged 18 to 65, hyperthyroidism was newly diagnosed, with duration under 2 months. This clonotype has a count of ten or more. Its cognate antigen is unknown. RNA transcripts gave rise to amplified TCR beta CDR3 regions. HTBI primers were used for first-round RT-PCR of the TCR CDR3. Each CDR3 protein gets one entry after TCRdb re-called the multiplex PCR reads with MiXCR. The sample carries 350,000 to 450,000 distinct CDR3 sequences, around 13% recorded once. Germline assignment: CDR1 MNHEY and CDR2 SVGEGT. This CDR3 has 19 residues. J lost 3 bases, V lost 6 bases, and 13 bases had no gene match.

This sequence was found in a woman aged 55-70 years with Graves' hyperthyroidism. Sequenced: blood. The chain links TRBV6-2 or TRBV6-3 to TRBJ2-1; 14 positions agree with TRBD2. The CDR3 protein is CASRRVGTSGRLGYNEQFF. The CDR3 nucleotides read TGTGCCAGCAGACGGGTGGGGACTAGCGGGAGATTGGGCTACAATGAGCAGTTCTTC.